This entry concerns a single T cell receptor (beta chain). The antigen is unknown. This record comes from a study of vaccination and CD4 T cells after COVID-19. The treatment denotes: roughly 10-day PBMC culture with coronavirus spike peptide pools or control peptides (ViraFEST assay). V was clipped by 5 bases and J by 6 bases; unmatched bases: 6. The germline V gene encodes CDR1 LNHDA and CDR2 SQIVND (reference sequence). The length of the CDR3 is 16 residues. Cultured CD4+ T-cell DNA underwent Oncomine TCR Beta short-read sequencing. Each CDR3 protein is one row after TCRdb ran MiXCR on the PCR reads. The sample carries roughly 7,700 distinct CDR3 sequences, 60% recorded once.

The sample comprised CD4+ T cells from blood, cultured in vitro. The chain combines TRBV19 with TRBJ2-2, with 13 bases that match TRBD2. This TCR was sampled from a human donor who had recovered from COVID-19. The CDR3 is CASSPSTSGRAGELFF. The CDR3 coding sequence is TGTGCCAGTAGTCCGTCCACTAGCGGGAGGGCCGGGGAGCTGTTTTTT.